The 5 T cell receptor beta chains below were found in one sample sequenced in a study of cytomegalovirus exposure and HLA in healthy donors. Amplification used 60 Vbeta primers and 13 Jbeta primers. Assay used: immunoSEQ multiplex PCR; TCRdb lists only in-frame clones, some missing. The profile shows roughly 140,000 clones, 79% of them singletons. Material for sequencing was PBMCs. These receptors originate from a man in his forties or fifties in good health and CMV-seropositive.

This chain links TRBV27 with TRBJ2-5; tentatively, D is TRBD1 (6 bases). V dropped 5 bases and J dropped 1 base, with 11 bases sitting between them. CDR3 length: 14 residues. Germline V gene sequence: CDR1 MNHEY, CDR2 SMNVEV (reference sequence). The CDR3 region is CASSPGHVQETQYF. CDR3 nucleotides: TGTGCCAGCAGTCCGGGACACGTCCAAGAGACCCAGTACTTC.

The V call is TRBV7-8, the J call TRBJ2-2, with D unclear. In germline, CDR1 is SGHVS, CDR2 FQNEAQ. Trimming shortened V by 5 bases and J by 9 bases, and 10 bases separated the two germline ends. The CDR3 runs to 12 residues. CDR3 nucleotides: TGTGCCAGCAGCATAAACAGCTGGGAGCTGTTTTTT. Translated, it gives CASSINSWELFF.

This clone was recorded a few times. The V and J genes are TRBV5-1 and TRBJ2-3; possible D gene TRBD1, 6 bases. Germline V gene sequence: CDR1 SGHRS, CDR2 YFSETQ. The CDR3 runs to 15 residues. V dropped 4 bases and J dropped 4 bases, with 16 bases sitting between them. The CDR3: CASSPDQGYPDTQYF. The DNA of the CDR3 is TGCGCCAGCAGCCCGGATCAGGGGTATCCAGATACGCAGTATTTT.

This clone was recorded only once. Here the CDR3 reads CASKFGGSTYNEQFF. CDR3 sequence (DNA): TGTGCCAGCAAGTTTGGCGGATCGACCTACAATGAGCAGTTCTTC. The J gene is TRBJ2-1, the V gene TRBV2, with D hard to call. The length of the CDR3 is 15 residues. Germline V gene data show CDR1 as SNHLY and CDR2 as FYNNEI. The V and J ends lost 7 bases and 2 bases respectively, with 15 bases between them.

The chain recombines TRBV4-1 with TRBJ2-7; unclear D gene. V was clipped by 3 bases and J by 6 bases, with 15 bases between them. Per the germline V gene, CDR1 is MGHRA and CDR2 is YSYEKL. CDR3 size: 14 residues. The CDR3 region is CASSHAVDGAEQYF. CDR3 coding DNA: TGCGCCAGCAGCCATGCGGTTGACGGAGCCGAGCAGTACTTC.